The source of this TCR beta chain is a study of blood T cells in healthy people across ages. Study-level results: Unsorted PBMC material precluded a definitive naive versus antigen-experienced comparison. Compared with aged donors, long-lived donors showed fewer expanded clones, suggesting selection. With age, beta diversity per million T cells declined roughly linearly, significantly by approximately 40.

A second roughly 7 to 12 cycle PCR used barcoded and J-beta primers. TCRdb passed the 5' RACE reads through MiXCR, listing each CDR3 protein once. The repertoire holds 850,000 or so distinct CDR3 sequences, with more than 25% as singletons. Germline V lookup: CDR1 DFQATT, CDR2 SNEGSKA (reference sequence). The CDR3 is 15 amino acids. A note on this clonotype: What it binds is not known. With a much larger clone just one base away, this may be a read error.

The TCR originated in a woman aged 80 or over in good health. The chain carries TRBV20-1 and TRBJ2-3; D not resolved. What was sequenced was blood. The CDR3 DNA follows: TGCAGTGCTAGAGGGCCGCGCTCGCCCACAGATACGCGGTATTTT. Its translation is CSARGPRSPTDTRYF.